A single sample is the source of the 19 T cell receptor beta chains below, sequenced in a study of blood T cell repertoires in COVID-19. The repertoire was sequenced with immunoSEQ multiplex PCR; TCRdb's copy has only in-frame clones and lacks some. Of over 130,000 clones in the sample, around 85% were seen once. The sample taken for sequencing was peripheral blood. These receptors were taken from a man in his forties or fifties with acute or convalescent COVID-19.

The CDR3 coding sequence is TGTGCCAGCTCACCTGGAGGCCCCTACGAGCAGTACTTC. Amino acids: CASSPGGPYEQYF. This rearrangement joins TRBV18 to TRBJ2-7, with a weak D call TRBD2 (5 bases). V lost 3 bases to trimming and J lost 2 bases, with 8 bases between them. CDR3 length equals 13 residues. Germline V lookup: CDR1 KGHSH, CDR2 LQKENI.

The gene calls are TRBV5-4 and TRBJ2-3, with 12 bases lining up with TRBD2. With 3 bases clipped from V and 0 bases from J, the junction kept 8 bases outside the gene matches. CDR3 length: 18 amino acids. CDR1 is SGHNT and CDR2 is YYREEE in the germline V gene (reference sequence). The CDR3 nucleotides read TGTGCCAGCAGCTCCGGACTAGCGGGATTCCATAGCACAGATACGCAGTATTTT. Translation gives CASSSGLAGFHSTDTQYF.

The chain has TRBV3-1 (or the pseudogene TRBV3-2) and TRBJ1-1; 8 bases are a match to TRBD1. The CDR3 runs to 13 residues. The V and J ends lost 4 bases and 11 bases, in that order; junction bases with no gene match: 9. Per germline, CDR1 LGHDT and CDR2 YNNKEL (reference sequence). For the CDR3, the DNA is TGTGCCAGCAGCCCTAGGACAGGGAATGGTGCTTTCTTT. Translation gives CASSPRTGNGAFF.

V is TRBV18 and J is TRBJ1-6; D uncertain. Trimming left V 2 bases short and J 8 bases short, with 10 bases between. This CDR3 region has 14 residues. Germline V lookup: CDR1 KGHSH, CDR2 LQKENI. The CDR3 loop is CASSPGGRDSPLHF. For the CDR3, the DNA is TGTGCCAGCTCACCAGGAGGGAGGGATTCACCCCTCCACTTT. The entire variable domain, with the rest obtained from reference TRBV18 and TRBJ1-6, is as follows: NAGVMQNPRHLVRRRGQEARLRCSPMKGHSHVYWYRQLPEEGLKFMVYLQKENIIDESGMPKERFSAEFPKEGPSILRIQQVVRGDSAAYFCASSPGGRDSPLHFGNGTRLTVT.

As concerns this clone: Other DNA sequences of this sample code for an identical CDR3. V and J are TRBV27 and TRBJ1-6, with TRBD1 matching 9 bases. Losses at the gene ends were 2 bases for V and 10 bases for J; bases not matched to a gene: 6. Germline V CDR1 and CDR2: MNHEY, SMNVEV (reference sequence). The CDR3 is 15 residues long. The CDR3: CASSLRDRVDSPLHF. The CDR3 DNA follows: TGTGCCAGCAGTTTAAGGGACAGGGTGGACTCACCCCTCCACTTT.

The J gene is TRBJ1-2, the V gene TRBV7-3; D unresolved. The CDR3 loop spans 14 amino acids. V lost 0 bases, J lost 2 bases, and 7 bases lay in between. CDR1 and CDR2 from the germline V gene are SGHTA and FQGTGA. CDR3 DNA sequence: TGTGCCAGCAGCTTAACGGGCGGGAACTATGGCTACACCTTC. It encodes CASSLTGGNYGYTF.

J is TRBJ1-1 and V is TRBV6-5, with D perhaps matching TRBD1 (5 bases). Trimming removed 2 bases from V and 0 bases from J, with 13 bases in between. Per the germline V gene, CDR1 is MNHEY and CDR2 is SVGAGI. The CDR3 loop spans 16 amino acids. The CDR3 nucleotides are TGTGCCAGCAGTTACAGCAGGGTGGGGTTGAACACTGAAGCTTTCTTT. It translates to CASSYSRVGLNTEAFF.

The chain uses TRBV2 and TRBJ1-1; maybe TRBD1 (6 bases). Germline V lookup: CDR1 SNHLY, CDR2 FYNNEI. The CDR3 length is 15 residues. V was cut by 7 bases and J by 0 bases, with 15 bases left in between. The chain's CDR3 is CASILRDNMNTEAFF. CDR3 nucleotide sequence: TGTGCCAGCATCCTACGGGACAACATGAACACTGAAGCTTTCTTT. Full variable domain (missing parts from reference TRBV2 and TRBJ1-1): EPEVTQTPSHQVTQMGQEVILRCVPISNHLYFYWYRQILGQKVEFLVSFYNNEISEKSEIFDDQFSVERPDGSNFTLKIRSTKLEDSAMYFCASILRDNMNTEAFFGQGTRLTVV.

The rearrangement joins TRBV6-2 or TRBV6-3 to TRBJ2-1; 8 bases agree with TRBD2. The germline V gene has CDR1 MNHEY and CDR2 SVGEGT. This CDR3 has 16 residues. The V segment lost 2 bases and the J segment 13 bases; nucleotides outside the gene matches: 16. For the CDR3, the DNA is TGTGCCAGCAGTTACGTTTTCCCGGGAGGGCCGTCCGACCAGTTCTTC. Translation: CASSYVFPGGPSDQFF.

The chain's CDR3 is CASSPRSGEYEQYF. The CDR3 coding sequence is TGTGCCAGCTCACCACGGTCAGGGGAGTACGAGCAGTACTTC. V usage is TRBV18 and J usage is TRBJ2-7, with D perhaps TRBD1 (6 bases). The V gene's germline CDR1 is KGHSH and CDR2 LQKENI. Trimming removed 1 base at V and 4 bases at J, with 11 bases between. The CDR3 loop spans 14 amino acids. Full variable domain (outside the CDR3, taken from reference TRBV18 and TRBJ2-7): NAGVMQNPRHLVRRRGQEARLRCSPMKGHSHVYWYRQLPEEGLKFMVYLQKENIIDESGMPKERFSAEFPKEGPSILRIQQVVRGDSAAYFCASSPRSGEYEQYFGPGTRLTVT.

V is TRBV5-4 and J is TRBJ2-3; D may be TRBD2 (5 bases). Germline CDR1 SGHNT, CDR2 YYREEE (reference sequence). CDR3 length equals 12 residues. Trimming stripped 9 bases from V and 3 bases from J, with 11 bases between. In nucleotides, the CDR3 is TGTGCCATCCGGGGAGATACAGATACGCAGTATTTT. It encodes CAIRGDTDTQYF.

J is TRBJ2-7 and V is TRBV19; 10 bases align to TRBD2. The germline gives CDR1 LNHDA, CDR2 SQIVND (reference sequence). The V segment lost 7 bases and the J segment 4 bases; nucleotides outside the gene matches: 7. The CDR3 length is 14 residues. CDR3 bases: TGTGCCAGTACCCCAGCGGGGGGGCTTTACGAGCAGTACTTC. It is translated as CASTPAGGLYEQYF.

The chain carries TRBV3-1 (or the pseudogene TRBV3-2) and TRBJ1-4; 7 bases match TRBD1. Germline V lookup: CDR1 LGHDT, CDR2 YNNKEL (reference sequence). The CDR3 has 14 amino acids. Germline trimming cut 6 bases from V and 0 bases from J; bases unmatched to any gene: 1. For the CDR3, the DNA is TGTGCCAGCAGGGGGACAGCAACTAATGAAAAACTGTTTTTT. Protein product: CASRGTATNEKLFF.

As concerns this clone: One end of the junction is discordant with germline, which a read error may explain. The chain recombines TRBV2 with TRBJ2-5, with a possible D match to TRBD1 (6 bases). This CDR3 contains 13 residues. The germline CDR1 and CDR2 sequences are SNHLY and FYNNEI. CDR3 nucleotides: TGTGCCAGCAGCGAAGGGGGACAAAGGACCCAGTACTTC. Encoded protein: CASSEGGQRTQYF.

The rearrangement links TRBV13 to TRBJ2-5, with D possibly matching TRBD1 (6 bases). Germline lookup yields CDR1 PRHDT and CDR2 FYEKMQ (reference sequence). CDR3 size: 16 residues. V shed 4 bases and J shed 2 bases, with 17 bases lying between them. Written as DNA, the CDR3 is TGTGCCAGCAGCTCCGCCCTCGACAGGAAACAAGAGACCCAGTACTTC. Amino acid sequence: CASSSALDRKQETQYF.

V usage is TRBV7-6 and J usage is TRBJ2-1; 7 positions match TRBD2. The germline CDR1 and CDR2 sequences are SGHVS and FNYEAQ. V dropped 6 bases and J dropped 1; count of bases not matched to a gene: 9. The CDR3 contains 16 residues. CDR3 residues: CASSPLAGDSYNEQFF. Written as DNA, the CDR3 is TGTGCCAGCAGTCCCTTAGCGGGCGATTCCTACAATGAGCAGTTCTTC. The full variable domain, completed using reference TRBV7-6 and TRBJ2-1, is GAGVSQSPRYKVTKRGQDVALRCDPISGHVSLYWYRQALGQGPEFLTYFNYEAQQDKSGLPNDRFSAERPEGSISTLTIQRTEQRDSAMYRCASSPLAGDSYNEQFFGPGTRLTVL.

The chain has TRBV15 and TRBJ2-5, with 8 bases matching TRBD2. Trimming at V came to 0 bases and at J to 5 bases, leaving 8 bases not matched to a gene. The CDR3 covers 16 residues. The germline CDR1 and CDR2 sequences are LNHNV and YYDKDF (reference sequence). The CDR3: CATSREARLAYETQYF. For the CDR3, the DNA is TGTGCCACCAGCAGAGAAGCTAGACTAGCGTATGAGACCCAGTACTTC.

The CDR3 sequence: CASMLAGPYNEQFF. CDR3 sequence (DNA): TGTGCCAGTATGCTAGCGGGACCATACAATGAGCAGTTCTTC. The gene calls are TRBV6-5 and TRBJ2-1; 9 nucleotides agree with TRBD2. V lost 9 bases to trimming and J lost 4 bases; unmatched junction nucleotides: 7. This CDR3 region has 14 residues. Germline loops: CDR1 MNHEY, CDR2 SVGAGI.

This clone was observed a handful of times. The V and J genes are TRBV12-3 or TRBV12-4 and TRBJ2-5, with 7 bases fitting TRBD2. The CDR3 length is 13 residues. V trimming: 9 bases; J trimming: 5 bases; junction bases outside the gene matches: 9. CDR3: CASKAGVWETQYF. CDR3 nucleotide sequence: TGTGCCAGTAAGGCGGGAGTATGGGAGACCCAGTACTTC.